This paragraph reports one T cell receptor beta chain. Its antigen is currently unknown. The primer mix had 60 Vbeta and 13 Jbeta primers. Sequencing used immunoSEQ multiplex PCR; TCRdb keeps in-frame clones, though not all of them. The sample holds approximately 200,000 clones, 79% seen once. V was cut by 1 base and J by 13 bases, with 26 bases left in between. This CDR3 has 18 residues. The germline V gene has CDR1 MGHRA and CDR2 YSYEKL. The sample belongs to a study of cytomegalovirus exposure and HLA in healthy donors. Overall study results and limits: A later analysis reportedly found that, within productive TCRs, an Asian-associated ancestry cluster had fewer N-insertions than the mean observed across the roughly 730 donors.

The genes are TRBV4-1 and TRBJ1-6, with a possible D match to TRBD1 (5 bases). The sample was PBMCs. The clonotype comes from a woman aged 25-40 years in good health and CMV-seropositive. The CDR3 loop is CASSQVLRTGASSSPLHF. CDR3 coding DNA: TGCGCCAGCAGCCAAGTGTTAAGAACAGGAGCATCCTCGAGCCCCCTCCACTTT.